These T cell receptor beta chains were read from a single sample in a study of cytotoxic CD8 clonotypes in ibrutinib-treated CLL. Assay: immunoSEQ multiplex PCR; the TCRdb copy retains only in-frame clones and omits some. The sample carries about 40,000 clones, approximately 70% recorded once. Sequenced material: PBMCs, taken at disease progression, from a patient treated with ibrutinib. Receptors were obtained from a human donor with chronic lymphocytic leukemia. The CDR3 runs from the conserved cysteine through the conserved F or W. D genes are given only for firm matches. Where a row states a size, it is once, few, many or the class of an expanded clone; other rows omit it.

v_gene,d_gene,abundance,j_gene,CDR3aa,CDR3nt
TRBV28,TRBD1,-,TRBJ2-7,CASSAPTGGYYEQYF,TGTGCCAGCAGTGCCCCGACAGGGGGATACTACGAGCAGTACTTC
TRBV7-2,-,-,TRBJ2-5,CASSLTRGGYGETQYF,TGTGCCAGCAGCTTGACTCGAGGGGGGTATGGGGAGACCCAGTACTTC
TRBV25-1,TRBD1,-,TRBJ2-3,CASSETGGPADTQYF,TGTGCCAGCAGTGAAACAGGGGGCCCGGCAGATACGCAGTATTTT
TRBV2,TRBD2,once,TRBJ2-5,CASFLPAGIQETQYF,TGTGCCAGCTTCCTCCCAGCGGGGATCCAAGAGACCCAGTACTTC
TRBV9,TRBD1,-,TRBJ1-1,CASSVGDRGREAFF,TGTGCCAGCAGCGTAGGCGACAGGGGGCGTGAAGCTTTCTTT
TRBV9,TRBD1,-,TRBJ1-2,CASTPGAGGFDFAF,TGTGCCAGCACCCCAGGGGCAGGGGGCTTTGATTTCGCCTTC
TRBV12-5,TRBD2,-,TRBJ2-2,CASGLVATSGMAGELFF,TGTGCTAGTGGTTTGGTCGCGACTAGCGGGATGGCCGGGGAGCTGTTTTTT
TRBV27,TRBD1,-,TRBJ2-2,CASSTRDRHTGELFF,TGTGCCAGCAGCACCCGGGACAGACACACCGGGGAGCTGTTTTTT
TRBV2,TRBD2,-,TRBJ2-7,CASTLRERDFSSYEQYF,TGTGCCAGCACCCTCCGGGAGCGGGACTTCAGCTCCTACGAGCAGTACTTC
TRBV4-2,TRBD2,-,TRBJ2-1,CASRGTSSSYNEQFF,TGTGCCAGCAGGGGGACTAGCAGCTCCTACAATGAGCAGTTCTTC
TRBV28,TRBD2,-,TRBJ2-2,CASSSTRTRSKWLFF,TGTGCCAGCAGTTCCACCCGGACTAGGTCGAAGTGGCTGTTTTTT
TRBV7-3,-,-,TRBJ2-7,CASSSQGTNYEQYF,TGTGCCAGCAGCTCCCAGGGGACTAACTACGAGCAGTACTTC
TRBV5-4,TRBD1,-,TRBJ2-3,CASSGGTGALDTQYF,TGTGCCAGCAGTGGGGGGACAGGGGCCCTAGATACGCAGTATTTT
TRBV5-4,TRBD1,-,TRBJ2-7,CASSWTGSSYEQYF,TGTGCCAGCAGCTGGACAGGGTCATCCTACGAGCAGTACTTC
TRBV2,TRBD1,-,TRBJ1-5,CASLGGQGMNQPQHF,TGTGCCAGCCTAGGGGGACAGGGGATGAATCAGCCCCAGCATTTT
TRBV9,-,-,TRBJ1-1,CASSVRQAGSTEAFF,TGTGCCAGCAGCGTTAGACAGGCAGGTTCCACTGAAGCTTTCTTT
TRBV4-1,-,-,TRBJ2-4,CASSQGQEKYF,TGCGCCAGCAGCCAAGGCCAGGAAAAGTACTTC
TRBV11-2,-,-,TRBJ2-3,CASSLGPRGQTDTQYF,TGTGCCAGCAGCTTAGGGCCCCGGGGGCAAACAGATACGCAGTATTTT
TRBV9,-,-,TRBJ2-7,CASSVDQGRSYEQYF,TGTGCCAGCAGCGTAGATCAGGGGCGATCCTACGAGCAGTACTTC
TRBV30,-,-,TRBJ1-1,CAWSVLFTEAFF,TGTGCCTGGAGTGTTTTGTTCACTGAAGCTTTCTTT
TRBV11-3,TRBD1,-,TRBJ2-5,CASSSTGQGQETQYF,TGTGCCAGCAGCTCGACGGGACAGGGGCAAGAGACCCAGTACTTC
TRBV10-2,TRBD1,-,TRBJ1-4,CASSEYPQGTTNEKLFF,TGCGCCAGCAGTGAGTACCCACAGGGGACAACTAATGAAAAACTGTTTTTT
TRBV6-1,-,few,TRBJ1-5,CASSGRGGDQPQHF,TGTGCCAGCAGTGGACGGGGAGGGGATCAGCCCCAGCATTTT
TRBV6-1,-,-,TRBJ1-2,CASSGGGGNYGYTF,TGTGCCAGCAGTGGAGGGGGGGGGAACTATGGCTACACCTTC
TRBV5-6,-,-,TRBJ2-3,CASSTGTSTDTQYF,TGTGCCAGCAGCACAGGGACTAGCACAGATACGCAGTATTTT
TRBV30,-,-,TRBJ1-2,CAWSVGVDGYTF,TGTGCCTGGAGTGTAGGGGTGGATGGCTACACCTTC
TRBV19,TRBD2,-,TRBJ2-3,CASRTSGSSTDTQYF,TGTGCCAGTCGGACTAGCGGGTCTAGCACAGATACGCAGTATTTT
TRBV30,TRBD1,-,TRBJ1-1,CAGQGMNTEAFF,TGTGCCGGACAGGGAATGAACACTGAAGCTTTCTTT
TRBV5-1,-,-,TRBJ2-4,CASSSGTEGNIQYF,TGCGCCAGCAGCTCCGGTACTGAAGGGAACATTCAGTACTTC
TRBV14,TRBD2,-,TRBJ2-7,CASSPRLAGGQEQYF,TGTGCCAGCAGCCCGCGACTAGCGGGGGGGCAAGAGCAGTACTTC
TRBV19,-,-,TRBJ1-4,CASSRDFLGEKLFF,TGTGCCAGTAGTCGGGACTTCCTCGGTGAAAAACTGTTTTTT
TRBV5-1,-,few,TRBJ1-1,CASRGGAMNTEAFF,TGCGCCAGCAGAGGTGGGGCCATGAACACTGAAGCTTTCTTT
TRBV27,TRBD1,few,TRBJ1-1,CASSGTGGFTEAFF,TGTGCCAGCAGTGGGACAGGGGGGTTCACTGAAGCTTTCTTT
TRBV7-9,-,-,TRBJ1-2,CASSPRTGTRIYGYTF,TGTGCCAGCAGCCCCCGTACCGGGACAAGGATCTATGGCTACACCTTC
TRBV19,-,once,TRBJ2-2,CASSIPGSAGELFF,TGTGCCAGTAGTATTCCCGGGTCCGCCGGGGAGCTGTTTTTT
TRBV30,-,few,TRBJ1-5,CAWSRRVSLCSNQPQHF,TGTGCCTGGAGCCGGCGAGTATCACTGTGTAGCAATCAGCCCCAGCATTTT
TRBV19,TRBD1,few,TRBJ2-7,CASRPTGGNEQYF,TGTGCCAGTAGACCGACAGGGGGCAACGAGCAGTACTTC
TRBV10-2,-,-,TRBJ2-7,CASEGASYEQYF,TGCGCCTCAGAGGGAGCCTCCTACGAGCAGTACTTC
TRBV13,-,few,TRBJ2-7,CASSAPTGLSHYEQYF,TGTGCCAGCAGCGCTCCTACAGGGTTAAGCCACTACGAGCAGTACTTC
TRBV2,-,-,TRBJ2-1,CASSVGAGIAQFF,TGTGCCAGCAGTGTGGGGGCCGGGATTGCGCAGTTCTTC
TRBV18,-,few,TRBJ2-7,CASSPSSEQYF,TGTGCCAGCTCACCTTCTAGCGAGCAGTACTTC
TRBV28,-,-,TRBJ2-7,CASSFRGSTRDYEQYF,TGTGCCAGCAGTTTCCGGGGTAGTACTCGTGACTACGAGCAGTACTTC
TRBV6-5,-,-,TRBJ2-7,CASSLLFRNSYEQYF,TGTGCCAGCAGCCTACTCTTTCGGAATTCCTACGAGCAGTACTTC
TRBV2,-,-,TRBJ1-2,CASSNQGGYGYTF,TGTGCCAGCTCGAATCAGGGTGGCTATGGCTACACCTTC
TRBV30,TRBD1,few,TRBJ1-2,CAWSVFRGYGYTF,TGTGCCTGGAGTGTATTCAGGGGGTATGGCTACACCTTC
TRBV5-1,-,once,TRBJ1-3,CASSQAWTAGNTIYF,TGCGCCAGCAGCCAGGCCTGGACAGCTGGAAACACCATATATTTT